This TCR beta chain is drawn from a study of blood T cell repertoires in COVID-19. Study summary: Acute and convalescent COVID-19 samples came from the United States, Italy and Spain. T cells, B-cell-depleted T cells, or PBMCs provided the cDNA or gDNA that served as material.

Original processing notes: Researchers report that nucleated cell counts were estimated from reference gene primer amplification. The data were produced by immunoSEQ multiplex PCR, yet TCRdb's version contains in-frame clones alone and is incomplete. The V and J calls and clone size were taken over from that table, and D and trimming were inferred from the DNA. The sample yields some 460,000 clones, 85% to 90% seen once. V shed 9 bases and J shed 1 base, with 10 bases lying between them. This CDR3 comprises 14 residues. The V gene's germline CDR1 is MNHEY and CDR2 SVGAGI. This TCR came from a woman aged 25-40 years with acute or convalescent COVID-19. The material sequenced was peripheral blood. V is TRBV6-5 and J is TRBJ2-6; tentative D call: TRBD1 (6 bases). The CDR3 region has the DNA TGTGCCAGTGCACAGGGATCTGGGGCCAACGTCCTGACTTTC. Protein sequence: CASAQGSGANVLTF.